The rows below give T cell receptor beta chains drawn from one sample of a study of chemoradiotherapy in HPV16-positive cancers. Sequencing used immunoSEQ multiplex PCR; TCRdb keeps in-frame clones, though not all of them. Here the sample spans about 12,000 clones, 75% being singletons. This material was collected from a patient who underwent chemoradiotherapy. The receptors stem from a human donor with HPV-associated anogenital cancer. The CDR3 runs from the conserved cysteine through the conserved F or W. D genes are given only for firm matches. Clone size is stated in some rows and not others, as once, few, many or a class when expanded.

CDR3,DNA,V,size,D,J
CASSGKQFPNEKLFF,TGTGCCAGTAGTGGAAAACAGTTCCCTAATGAAAAACTGTTTTTT,TRBV19,-,-,TRBJ1-4
CASSSFSGTYEQYF,TGCGCCAGCAGCTCCTTTAGCGGAACCTACGAGCAGTACTTC,TRBV5-1,-,-,TRBJ2-7
CASSVSSGRTGELFF,TGTGCCAGCAGCGTATCTAGCGGGAGAACCGGGGAGCTGTTTTTT,TRBV9,-,TRBD2,TRBJ2-2
CASSPKMTLHF,TGTGCCAGCAGCCCTAAAATGACCCTCCACTTT,TRBV28,-,-,TRBJ1-6
CASSQILATGVTQYF,TGCGCCAGCAGCCAGATACTAGCGACGGGTGTGACCCAGTACTTC,TRBV4-3,-,TRBD2,TRBJ2-5
CASSLVLAGLTYNEQFF,TGTGCCAGCAGCTTAGTGCTAGCGGGCCTAACCTACAATGAGCAGTTCTTC,TRBV7-2,-,TRBD2,TRBJ2-1
CAWSVGDRVGPQHF,TGTGCCTGGAGTGTGGGGGACAGGGTGGGGCCCCAGCATTTT,TRBV30,once,TRBD1,TRBJ1-5
CASSWDGSSYEQYF,TGTGCCAGCAGCTGGGACGGGAGCTCCTACGAGCAGTACTTC,TRBV2,few,-,TRBJ2-7
CASSGDREETQYF,TGTGCCAGCAGTGGGGACAGGGAAGAGACCCAGTACTTC,TRBV2,-,TRBD1,TRBJ2-5
CASSELAGGPDTQYF,TGTGCCAGCAGTGAACTAGCGGGAGGCCCAGATACGCAGTATTTT,TRBV6-1,-,TRBD2,TRBJ2-3
CASGREGMNTEAFF,TGCGCCAGCGGCAGGGAGGGAATGAACACTGAAGCTTTCTTT,TRBV5-1,-,-,TRBJ1-1
CASSIQFNYGYTF,TGTGCCAGTAGTATACAGTTCAACTATGGCTACACCTTC,TRBV19,-,-,TRBJ1-2
CASSEDPPGTEAFF,TGTGCCAGCAGTGAGGACCCGCCGGGCACTGAAGCTTTCTTT,TRBV6-1,-,-,TRBJ1-1